The T cell receptor beta chain described here comes from a study of regulatory T cells in long-lasting Graves disease. Assembly of TCR beta libraries relied on iRepertoire HTBI primers together with Arm-PCR of CDR3 regions. In TCRdb, the multiplex PCR reads were re-called with MiXCR into one record per CDR3 protein. The table shows 400,000 to 500,000 distinct CDR3 sequences, with under 25% occurring only once. Study-level findings and limits: Gene preferences differed: TRBV28, TRBJ1-2, TRBJ2-5 in persistent cases. Fewer public clonotypes were shared by new patients (just under 1,000) than by persistent patients (approximately 2,700). Persistent Graves' patients showed reduced TCR diversity versus newly diagnosed patients.

CDR1 MNHNS and CDR2 SASEGT come from the germline V gene. V was trimmed by 8 bases and J by 0 bases, leaving 20 bases between them. The CDR3 contains 17 residues. Time point meaning: persistent/refractory GD, antithyroid drugs over 5 years with positive TRAb. The TCR library was prepared using RNA isolated from PBMCs. It was an endocrinology department in Xi'an, China, that provided the patients. A remark on this clonotype: Its antigen is unknown.

The material was peripheral blood mononuclear cells (PBMCs), obtained when the disease was refractory, from a patient treated with antithyroid drugs. This TCR was sampled from a female donor with Graves disease. The chain joins TRBV6-1 to TRBJ1-5; D may be TRBD1 (5 bases). CDR3 in DNA: TGTGCCAGCGGCCCCAGTTCAGGGCCTTATAGCAATCAGCCCCAGCATTTT. Translated: CASGPSSGPYSNQPQHF.